This T cell receptor (beta chain) comes out of a study of blood T cell repertoires in COVID-19. V lost 0 bases to trimming and J lost 4 bases; unmatched junction nucleotides: 4. Germline CDR1 SEHNR, CDR2 FQNEAQ (reference sequence). CDR3 length: 16 amino acids. This table comes from immunoSEQ multiplex PCR, and its TCRdb copy is limited to in-frame clones, with some not included. Of around 200,000 clones in the sample, 88% were seen once. In its sample, this clone was seen once. Sequencing was performed on PBMCs or T cells enriched from blood (not recorded which). This TCR came from a woman aged 25 to 39 who had recovered from COVID-19. The chain has TRBV7-9 and TRBJ2-2, with TRBD1 matching 8 bases. The CDR3 sequence: CASSLALTGGTGELFF. The CDR3 DNA is TGTGCCAGCAGCTTAGCGCTTACAGGGGGCACCGGGGAGCTGTTTTTT. The full variable domain, its missing parts supplied by reference TRBV7-9 and TRBJ2-2, is DTGVSQNPRHKITKRGQNVTFRCDPISEHNRLYWYRQTLGQGPEFLTYFQNEAQLEKSRLLSDRFSAERPKGSFSTLEIQRTEQGDSAMYLCASSLALTGGTGELFFGEGSRLTVL.